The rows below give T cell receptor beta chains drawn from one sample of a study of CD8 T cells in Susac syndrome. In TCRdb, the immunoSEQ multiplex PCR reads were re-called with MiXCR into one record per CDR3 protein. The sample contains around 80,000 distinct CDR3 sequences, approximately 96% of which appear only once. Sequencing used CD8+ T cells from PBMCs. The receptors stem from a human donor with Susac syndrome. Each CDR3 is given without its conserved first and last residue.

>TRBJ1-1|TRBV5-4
ASYPGTGNTEAF
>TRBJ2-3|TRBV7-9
ASSPWTSTSGGHTDTQY
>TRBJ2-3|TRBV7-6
ASSLRGDPDTQY
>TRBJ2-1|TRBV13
ASSYRGENEQF
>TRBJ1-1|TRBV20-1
SGRTGDTEAF
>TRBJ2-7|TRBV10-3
AISDNYEQY
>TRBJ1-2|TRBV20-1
SAGGVDRDSNYGYT
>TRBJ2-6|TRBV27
ASGEKGSGANVLT
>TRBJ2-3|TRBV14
ASSQVSRDTQY
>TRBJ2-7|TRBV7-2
ASSSGTSGSDYEQY
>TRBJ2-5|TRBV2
AIPSTTAIQETQY
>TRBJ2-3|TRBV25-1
ASSEETGTDTQY
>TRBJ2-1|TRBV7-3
ASGVVGVYNEQF
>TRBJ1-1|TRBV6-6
ASSYPKPRENTEAF
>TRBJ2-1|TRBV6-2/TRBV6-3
ASSYERGPSVRDEQF
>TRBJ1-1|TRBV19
ASSIGETEAF
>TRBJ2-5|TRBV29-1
SVEGAPAEETQY
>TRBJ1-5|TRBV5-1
ASSLVGDRNQPQH
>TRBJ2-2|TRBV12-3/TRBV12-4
ASSSRPGTSGLTGELF
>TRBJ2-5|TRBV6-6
ASSLQGLWETQY
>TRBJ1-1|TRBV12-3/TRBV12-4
ASLEVDRSEAF
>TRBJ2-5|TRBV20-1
SAKDPKAYQETQY
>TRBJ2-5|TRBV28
ASSFSGTDETQY
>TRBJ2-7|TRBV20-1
SATLIYEQY
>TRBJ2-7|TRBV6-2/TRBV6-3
ASSYESPGGLYEQY
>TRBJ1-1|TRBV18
ASSPSPGTEAF
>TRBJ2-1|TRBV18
ASSPYSLTSGGLEAEQF
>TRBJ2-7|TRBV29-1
SADVRRSSGSSYEQY
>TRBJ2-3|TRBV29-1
SVVGEQRRAQY
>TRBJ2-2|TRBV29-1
SVGAGGDTGELF
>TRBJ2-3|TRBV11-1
ASSSELGPGTSGSRGPTDTQY
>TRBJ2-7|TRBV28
ASSLEGTGPVEQY
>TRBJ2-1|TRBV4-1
ASSQEWTDLYNEQF
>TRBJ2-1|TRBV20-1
STGDNEQF
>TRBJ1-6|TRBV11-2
ASSFVPGQGSWSPLH
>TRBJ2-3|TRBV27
ASNQRGGADTQY
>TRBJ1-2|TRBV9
ASSDGTVRGYT
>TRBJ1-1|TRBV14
ASSQDSEAF
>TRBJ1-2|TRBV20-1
SAREDRVDGYT
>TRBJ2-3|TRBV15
ATSRVGTSGDTQY
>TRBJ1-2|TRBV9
ASSVARDYNANGYT
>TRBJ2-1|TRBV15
ATSSGRARYNEQF
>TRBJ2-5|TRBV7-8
ASSIRQVKETQY
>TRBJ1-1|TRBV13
ASSLGITNTEAF
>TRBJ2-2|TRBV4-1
ASSQEGEVHTGELF
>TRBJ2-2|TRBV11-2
SWTVDTGELF
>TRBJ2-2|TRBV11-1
ASSRPSVNWDTGELF
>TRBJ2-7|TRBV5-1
ASSPRTGGTYEQY